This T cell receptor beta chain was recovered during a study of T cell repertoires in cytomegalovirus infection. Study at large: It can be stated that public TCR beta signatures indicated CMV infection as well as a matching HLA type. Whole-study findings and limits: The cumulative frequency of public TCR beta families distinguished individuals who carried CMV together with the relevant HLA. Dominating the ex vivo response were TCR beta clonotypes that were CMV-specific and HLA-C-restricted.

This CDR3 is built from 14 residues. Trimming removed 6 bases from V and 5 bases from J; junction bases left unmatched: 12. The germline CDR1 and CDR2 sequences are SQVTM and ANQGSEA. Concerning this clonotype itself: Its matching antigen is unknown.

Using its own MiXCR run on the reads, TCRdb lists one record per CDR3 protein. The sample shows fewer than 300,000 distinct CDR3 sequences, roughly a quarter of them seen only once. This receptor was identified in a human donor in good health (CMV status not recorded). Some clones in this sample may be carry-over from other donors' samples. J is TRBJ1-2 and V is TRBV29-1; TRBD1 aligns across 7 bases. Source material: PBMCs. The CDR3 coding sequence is TGCAGCGTAGCAGAATCGGGACAGCCTTATGGCTACACCTTC. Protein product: CSVAESGQPYGYTF. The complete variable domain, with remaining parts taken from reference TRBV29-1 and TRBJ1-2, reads SAVISQKPSRDICQRGTSLTIQCQVDSQVTMMFWYRQQPGQSLTLIATANQGSEATYESGFVIDKFPISRPNLTFSTLTVSNMSPEDSSIYLCSVAESGQPYGYTFGSGTRLTVV.